A single T cell receptor beta chain is shown here with its context. Its antigen is as yet unknown. The sample belongs to a study of cytomegalovirus exposure and HLA in healthy donors. Regarding the study as a whole: Several of the most significant clusters were apparently associated with common viral pathogens in a later analysis.

Donors were nominally healthy when sampled, though unrecorded immune exposures were likely. Both 60 Vbeta primers and 13 Jbeta primers went into the PCR. Sequenced by immunoSEQ multiplex PCR; TCRdb stores in-frame clones only, minus some. The table records 150,000 to 200,000 clones, around 82% of them present only once. Germline V gene lookup returns CDR1 ENHRY and CDR2 SYGVKD. The ends were cut back, 9 bases at V and 4 bases at J, with 10 bases in the middle. CDR3 length: 13 residues. The sequence derives from a young man in good health and CMV-seronegative. The chain is built from TRBV10-3 and TRBJ2-6; D possibly corresponds to TRBD2 (5 bases). Source material: PBMCs. The CDR3 spells CAISGEGANVLTF. CDR3 nucleotides: TGTGCCATATCCGGGGAAGGGGCCAACGTCCTGACTTTC.